The 9 T cell receptor beta chains in this list originate from one sample, sequenced in a study of blood T cells in healthy people across ages. The use of a sample-barcoded 5' primer and a J-beta primer mix characterized a second PCR of roughly 7 to 12 cycles. TCRdb re-called the 5' RACE reads with MiXCR, one entry per CDR3 protein. The top ten hold roughly 20% of the sample, which has approximately 800,000 distinct CDR3 sequences, 58% seen once. Sequenced input: blood. These receptors were taken from a man aged 30-40 years in good health.

This clonotype was recorded many times. The CDR3 region is CASSTPGGREQYF. In nucleotides, the CDR3 is TGTGCCAGCAGTACCCCCGGGGGGAGGGAGCAGTACTTC. V usage is TRBV6-6 and J usage is TRBJ2-7; 7 bases match TRBD2. Germline CDR1 MNHNY, CDR2 SVGAGI (reference sequence). The CDR3 runs to 13 residues. Losses at the gene ends were 5 bases for V and 7 bases for J; bases not matched to a gene: 8.

V is TRBV5-1 and J is TRBJ2-1; 8 positions match TRBD1. The germline CDR1 and CDR2 sequences are SGHRS and YFSETQ. Trimming took 9 bases from V and 8 from J; bases not matched to a gene: 13. This CDR3 contains 14 residues. The CDR3 region is CAIPRTGHFYEQFF. The CDR3, as DNA: TGCGCCATACCTAGGACAGGGCATTTTTATGAGCAGTTCTTC.

The rearrangement uses TRBV6-5 and TRBJ1-2; 7 bases are shared with TRBD1. Germline V gives CDR1 MNHEY, CDR2 SVGAGI. Trimming removed 8 bases from V and 2 bases from J; junction bases left unmatched: 11. CDR3 length equals 15 residues. The CDR3 loop is CASLSTGKGNYGYTF. The CDR3 DNA sequence: TGTGCCAGCCTATCGACAGGGAAGGGAAACTATGGCTACACCTTC.

This clonotype was counted between two and nine times. The V and J genes are TRBV10-3 and TRBJ2-1; no definite D call. In germline, CDR1 is ENHRY, CDR2 SYGVKD. Deletions cut 10 bases from V and 8 bases from J, with 12 bases between. The CDR3 is 11 residues long. CDR3 bases: TGTGCCACCTTCGCTCGGGATGAGCAGTTCTTC. It translates to CATFARDEQFF.

The CDR3 reads CASSPRGGGSADTQYF. The CDR3 nucleotides read TGTGCCAGCAGCCCTCGAGGGGGAGGGAGCGCAGATACGCAGTATTTT. The V call is TRBV9, the J call TRBJ2-3, with a possible D match to TRBD2 (7 bases). CDR1 SGDLS and CDR2 YYNGEE come from the germline V gene. The V end lost 4 bases, the J end lost 4 bases, and 19 bases lay between the germline ends. The CDR3 totals 16 residues.

The chain employs TRBV7-2 and TRBJ2-5; D is possibly TRBD1 or TRBD2 (5 bases each). The V end lost 5 bases, the J end lost 5 bases, and 15 bases lay between the germline ends. Per the germline V gene, CDR1 is SGHTA and CDR2 is FQGNSA. The CDR3 is 14 amino acids. For the CDR3, the DNA is TGTGCCAGCAGCCCCAGCGACTGGGGGGAGACCCAGTACTTC. It codes for CASSPSDWGETQYF.

V usage is TRBV20-1 and J usage is TRBJ2-5; TRBD2 might be the D (6 bases). V was cut by 1 base and J by 5 bases, with 17 bases left in between. The CDR3 has 15 amino acids. CDR1 is DFQATT, CDR2 SNEGSKA, per germline (reference sequence). CDR3 coding DNA: TGCAGTGCTAGAGGCGTCCAGACTAGTCGGGAGACCCAGTACTTC. Translated, it gives CSARGVQTSRETQYF.

This clonotype appeared a few times. CDR3 in amino acids: CASSQEDRVNYGYTF. CDR3 nucleotide sequence: TGTGCCAGCAGCCAGGAGGACAGGGTTAACTATGGCTACACCTTC. The chain joins TRBV4-2 to TRBJ1-2, with TRBD1 matching 8 bases. In germline, CDR1 is LGHNA, CDR2 YNFKEQ. The CDR3 is 15 amino acids. V lost 3 bases to trimming and J lost 1 base; unmatched junction nucleotides: 4.

This chain joins TRBV29-1 and TRBJ2-1; 7 nucleotides align to TRBD1. This CDR3 has 14 residues. The germline V gene encodes CDR1 SQVTM and CDR2 ANQGSEA. The V and J ends lost 2 bases and 3 bases, in that order; junction bases with no gene match: 4. The CDR3 region is CSVELGDSYNEQFF. The CDR3 nucleotides are TGCAGCGTTGAACTGGGGGACAGCTACAATGAGCAGTTCTTC.